This TCR beta chain was recovered during a study of cytomegalovirus exposure and HLA in healthy donors. Study results and caveats: Earlier findings revealed that most TCR beta V segments proved productive either about 87% or about 30% of the time. The study designated about 160 TCR beta chains cytomegalovirus-associated.

As for this clone: Its antigen is not identified.

PCR used 60 Vbeta primers and 13 Jbeta primers. Original data processing: Per a later analysis, the number of unique TCR beta chains was around 79 million, of which around 10 million were shared. The method was immunoSEQ multiplex PCR; TCRdb's version includes in-frame clones alone and lacks a portion of them. The V and J calls and clone size were taken over from that table, and D and trimming were inferred from the DNA. The sample has over 200,000 clones; 70% are singletons. Trimming shortened V by 0 bases and J by 4 bases, and 9 bases separated the two germline ends. Germline V CDR1 and CDR2: WSHSY, SAAADI. The CDR3 runs to 14 residues. The donors, nominally healthy at sampling, likely had unrecorded immune exposures.

The sample was PBMCs. The V call is TRBV10-2, the J call TRBJ1-2, with D maybe TRBD1 (6 bases). The TCR comes from a man between 35 and 55 years old in good health and CMV-seropositive. The CDR3 DNA reads TGCGCCAGCAGTGAGTCGGGACAAGGCTATGGCTACACCTTC. This codes for CASSESGQGYGYTF.